This TCR beta chain was recorded in a study of cytomegalovirus exposure and HLA in healthy donors. Notes on the study in general: Later analysis indicated greater clonal expansion among HLA-associated TCR beta chains than among equally common other chains. Reportedly, TCR beta sequences accurately predicted HLA-A and HLA-B alleles in most subjects. With high specificity and sensitivity, the classifier reportedly diagnosed cytomegalovirus status. V- and J-gene trimming in TCR beta was tied to a missense DCLRE1C variant by an analysis performed later.

The V and J ends lost 3 bases and 3 bases, in that order; junction bases with no gene match: 0. Germline V gene sequence: CDR1 MNHEY, CDR2 SMNVEV (reference sequence). This CDR3 comprises 13 residues. The PCR used 60 Vbeta and 13 Jbeta primers. The repertoire was sequenced with immunoSEQ multiplex PCR; TCRdb's copy has only in-frame clones and lacks some. Here the sample spans 110,000 to 150,000 clones, about four fifths being singletons. Concerning this clone: What it binds is unknown.

J is TRBJ2-7 and V is TRBV27; 9 bases agree with TRBD2. This receptor was obtained from a middle-aged man in good health and CMV-seronegative. The sequencing sample was made of PBMCs. The CDR3 protein is CASSLTSGYEQYF. The CDR3 nucleotides are TGTGCCAGCAGTTTGACTAGCGGCTACGAGCAGTACTTC.